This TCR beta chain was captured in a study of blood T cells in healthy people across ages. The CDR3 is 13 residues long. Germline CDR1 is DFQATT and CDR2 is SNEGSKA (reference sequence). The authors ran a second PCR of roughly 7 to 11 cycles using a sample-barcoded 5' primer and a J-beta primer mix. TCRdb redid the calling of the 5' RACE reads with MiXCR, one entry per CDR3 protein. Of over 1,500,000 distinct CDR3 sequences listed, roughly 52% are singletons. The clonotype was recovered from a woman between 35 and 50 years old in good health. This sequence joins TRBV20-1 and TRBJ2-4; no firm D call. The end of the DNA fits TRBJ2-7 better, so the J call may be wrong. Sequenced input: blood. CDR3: CSATARRPDEQYF. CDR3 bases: TGCAGTGCTACGGCCAGACGCCCAGACGAGCAGTACTTC.